These 22 T cell receptor beta chains were sequenced from one sample in a study of monozygotic twins with inflammatory bowel disease. TCRdb re-called the 5' RACE reads and gives one entry per CDR3 protein, without DNA. The sample is made up of 120,000 to 150,000 distinct CDR3 sequences, and the top ten hold 2% to 3% of it. What was sequenced was blood. These TCRs come from a human donor with ulcerative colitis or Crohn's disease, or a healthy co-twin of an affected twin (not recorded which).

This chain uses TRBV6-6 with TRBJ1-2. This CDR3 spans 12 amino acids. Germline V gene lookup returns CDR1 MNHNY and CDR2 SVGAGI (reference sequence). CDR3 amino acids: CASSLSNYGYTF.

Here the CDR3 reads CASSQGAGLTYNEQFF. The chain links TRBV3-1 to TRBJ2-1; TCRdb indicates TRBD1, and absent DNA this call remains unverified. The CDR3 sequence is 16 residues long. The germline gives CDR1 LGHDT, CDR2 YNNKEL (reference sequence).

CDR3 residues: CASSLGQPLESPLHF. The rearrangement uses TRBV5-1 and TRBJ1-6. The CDR3 spans 15 residues. Germline CDR1 is SGHRS and CDR2 is YFSETQ. Using reference TRBV5-1 and TRBJ1-6 for the parts outside the CDR3, the full variable domain is KAGVTQTPRYLIKTRGQQVTLSCSPISGHRSVSWYQQTPGQGLQFLFEYFSETQRNKGNFPGRFSGRQFSNSRSEMNVSTLELGDSALYLCASSLGQPLESPLHFGNGTRLTVT.

The chain joins TRBV2 to TRBJ2-2. CDR1 is SNHLY and CDR2 is FYNNEI in the germline V gene. The CDR3 sequence is 14 residues long. The CDR3 spells CASSQSSNTGELFF.

The V call is TRBV6-5, the J call TRBJ1-5. Per the germline V gene, CDR1 is MNHEY and CDR2 is SVGAGI. The CDR3 has 16 amino acids. The CDR3 protein is CASSYSRWGSNQPQHF.

The rearrangement joins TRBV20-1 to TRBJ2-3; TCRdb's D call of TRBD1 is untestable without DNA. Germline lookup yields CDR1 DFQATT and CDR2 SNEGSKA (reference sequence). The CDR3 is 17 amino acids. CDR3 in amino acids: CSASNPHDRAATDTQYF.

The chain uses TRBV5-1 and TRBJ1-5. The CDR3 runs to 15 residues. Looked up from germline, CDR1 is SGHRS and CDR2 is YFSETQ. The CDR3 protein is CASSLQGGINQPQHF.

The chain joins TRBV18 to TRBJ2-7; the TCRdb D gene call, TRBD1, has no DNA to confirm it. CDR1 is KGHSH and CDR2 is LQKENI in the germline V gene. The CDR3 contains 15 residues. The CDR3 loop is CASSLRGQGHYEQYF.

The chain uses TRBV24-1 and TRBJ2-3; without DNA, the TCRdb call of TRBD2 cannot be checked. CDR3 size: 18 residues. Germline CDR1 and CDR2: KGHDR and SFDVKD. The CDR3 spells CATSDPAAASGDTDTQYF.

The chain joins TRBV5-6 to TRBJ1-1. CDR3 length: 16 residues. CDR1 SGHDT and CDR2 YYEEEE come from the germline V gene. CDR3 residues: CASSLYGGRMNTEAFF.

The rearrangement joins TRBV5-1 to TRBJ1-2; TCRdb reports TRBD1, a call that lacks DNA to check it against. CDR3 length: 14 amino acids. The germline V gene has CDR1 SGHRS and CDR2 YFSETQ. The CDR3 sequence: CASTEGAAGYGYTF.

The chain combines TRBV5-1 with TRBJ2-7; TCRdb lists TRBD1, though no DNA is available to test this call. Germline CDR1 SGHRS, CDR2 YFSETQ. This CDR3 has 12 residues. The CDR3 region is CASSLGDNEQYF.

The chain carries TRBV20-1 and TRBJ2-7. Germline V lookup: CDR1 DFQATT, CDR2 SNEGSKA (reference sequence). CDR3 size: 11 residues. CDR3 loop: CSAGRSYEQYF.

The chain employs TRBV4-3 and TRBJ2-3. In germline, CDR1 is LGHNA, CDR2 YSLEER. This CDR3 comprises 19 residues. The CDR3: CASSQGGPGRLYVTDTQYF.

The V and J genes are TRBV7-2 and TRBJ2-1; the D gene TCRdb calls, TRBD1, cannot be checked with no DNA. In germline, CDR1 is SGHTA, CDR2 FQGNSA. CDR3 length equals 16 residues. CDR3 region: CASTKLPGQGMHEQFF. The entire variable domain, with the rest obtained from reference TRBV7-2 and TRBJ2-1, is as follows: GAGVSQSPSNKVTEKGKDVELRCDPISGHTALYWYRQSLGQGLEFLIYFQGNSAPDKSGLPSDRFSAERTGGSVSTLTIQRTQQEDSAVYLCASTKLPGQGMHEQFFGPGTRLTVL.

The V and J genes are TRBV18 and TRBJ2-1. Germline V lookup: CDR1 KGHSH, CDR2 LQKENI. This CDR3 is built from 13 residues. This chain's CDR3 is CASSPLAPNEQFF. The full variable domain, in which reference TRBV18 and TRBJ2-1 provide the parts outside the CDR3, is NAGVMQNPRHLVRRRGQEARLRCSPMKGHSHVYWYRQLPEEGLKFMVYLQKENIIDESGMPKERFSAEFPKEGPSILRIQQVVRGDSAAYFCASSPLAPNEQFFGPGTRLTVL.

The CDR3 loop is CASSLNGRQGAFTEAFF. The chain employs TRBV27 and TRBJ1-1; the D call of TRBD1 rests on TCRdb alone, since no DNA is present to check it. The CDR3 extends over 17 amino acids. Germline CDR1 and CDR2: MNHEY and SMNVEV (reference sequence).

The chain links TRBV4-3 to TRBJ2-3; without DNA, the TCRdb call of TRBD1 cannot be checked. Per the germline V gene, CDR1 is LGHNA and CDR2 is YSLEER. The CDR3 is made up of 13 amino acids. The chain's CDR3 is CASSQYRGDTQYF.

This chain links TRBV5-1 with TRBJ1-4; the TCRdb D gene call, TRBD1, has no DNA to confirm it. The germline V gene has CDR1 SGHRS and CDR2 YFSETQ. The CDR3 consists of 13 residues. The chain's CDR3 is CASGTGLDEKLFF.

This rearrangement joins TRBV5-4 to TRBJ2-7. Germline V lookup: CDR1 SGHNT, CDR2 YYREEE (reference sequence). CDR3 length: 12 residues. The CDR3 reads CTSSESSYEQYF.

The V gene is TRBV4-3, the J gene TRBJ2-7; TCRdb lists TRBD1, though no DNA is available to test this call. The germline CDR1 and CDR2 sequences are LGHNA and YSLEER. The CDR3 is 15 residues long. The CDR3 protein is CASSQEWGQSYEQYF.

This rearrangement joins TRBV12-3 or TRBV12-4 to TRBJ2-1; absent DNA, TCRdb's TRBD1 call cannot be checked. This CDR3 contains 16 residues. This chain's CDR3 is CASSLARSGWGNEQFF.